This T cell receptor (beta chain) is drawn from a study of T cell responses to AZD1222 COVID-19 vaccine. Data came from immunoSEQ multiplex PCR; TCRdb stores just in-frame clones and leaves some out. The data show 200,000 or so clones, approximately 93% seen once. The CDR3 length is 10 residues. Germline V gene data show CDR1 as SGHKS and CDR2 as YYEKEE (reference sequence). V gave up 6 bases and J gave up 7 bases, with 5 bases separating them. The specimen comprised peripheral blood, sampled 28 days after the second AZD1222 dose. The receptor was isolated from an adult who received the AZD1222 COVID-19 vaccine. This chain uses TRBV5-5 with TRBJ1-5; no firm D call. CDR3 residues: CASTGQPQHF. DNA for the CDR3: TGTGCCAGCACCGGCCAGCCCCAGCATTTT.